This TCR beta chain was captured by sequencing in a study of CXCR3-negative and CXCR3-positive naive CD8 T cells. Study-level background: The TRB read total, about 150 million, broke down to about 1.5 +/- 0.3 million reads per library.

CD45RO-CCR7+CD27+CD95- cells counted as naive CD8+ T cells. Carrying UMI labels, the TRB cDNA libraries were prepared through 5' RACE. TCRdb re-called the 5' RACE reads; every CDR3 protein appears as one record, without DNA. The specimen's table records about 41,000 distinct CDR3 sequences. The germline V gene encodes CDR1 SQVTM and CDR2 ANQGSEA. The CDR3 is 16 residues long. V is TRBV29-1 and J is TRBJ2-6. The TCR originated in a human donor in good health. Some clones in this sample may be carry-over from other donors' samples. The sequenced sample consisted of naive CXCR3- CD8+ T cells from blood. The subset denotes: CD45RO-CCR7+CD27+CD95- naive CD8+ T cells lacking CXCR3 (TNR3-). The CDR3: CSVEDGGISGANVLTF. Full variable domain (remainder filled in from reference TRBV29-1 and TRBJ2-6): SAVISQKPSRDICQRGTSLTIQCQVDSQVTMMFWYRQQPGQSLTLIATANQGSEATYESGFVIDKFPISRPNLTFSTLTVSNMSPEDSSIYLCSVEDGGISGANVLTFGAGSRLTVL.